The source of this TCR beta chain is a study of blood T cell repertoires in COVID-19. On the study more broadly: Italy, Spain and the United States were the sources of the convalescent and acute COVID-19 samples.

Profiled with immunoSEQ multiplex PCR; TCRdb holds only in-frame clones, not every one. The table includes roughly 220,000 clones, over 75% detected once. Participant ages covered about 18 to 89 years across 24 US areas. Germline lookup yields CDR1 KGHDR and CDR2 SFDVKD. V gave up 4 bases and J gave up 0 bases; unmatched junction bases: 21. There are 21 residues in the CDR3. Specimen: PBMCs or T cells enriched from blood (not recorded which). The clonotype originates from a woman aged 18-29 years in a cohort exposed to, infected with or recovered from COVID-19 (not recorded which). The V and J genes are TRBV24-1 and TRBJ2-3; 7 bases map to TRBD2. CDR3 sequence (DNA): TGTGCCACCAGTGAAGCTCGGGAGGAATGGAGGGCAATAACTAGCACAGATACGCAGTATTTT. As protein: CATSEAREEWRAITSTDTQYF.